In its sample, the clone carrying this TCR beta chain was seen many times. TCRdb called the 5' RACE reads again in MiXCR, with one record for every CDR3 protein. Of tens of thousands of distinct CDR3 sequences in the sample, around 3.5% were seen once. CDR3 size: 16 residues. Germline V gene data show CDR1 as SGHKS and CDR2 as YYEKEE (reference sequence). V shed 3 bases and J shed 4 bases, with 17 bases lying between them. This sample was taken from a study of T cells after yellow fever vaccination. The rearrangement joins TRBV5-5 to TRBJ2-4; D perhaps matches TRBD1 (6 bases). The receptor was derived from a man younger than 35 who received the YFV17D yellow fever vaccine. Sequences were derived from PBMCs, either bulk or a sorted T-cell subset (CD4+, CD8+, memory, or dextramer-sorted; not recorded which), sampled roughly 47 days after the first yellow fever vaccination. The CDR3 bases are TGTGCCAGCAGCTCTACGCTGGGGGCAGGAAAAAACATTCAGTACTTC. Encoded protein: CASSSTLGAGKNIQYF.